This TCR beta chain was sequenced during a study of blood T cell repertoires in COVID-19. Across the study: Two consecutive negative NP/OP PCR tests, clearance, or resolved symptoms defined Cohort 3 recovery. Samples representing acute and convalescent COVID-19 were sourced from the United States, Italy and Spain. In each case, the material was cDNA or gDNA derived from T cells, B-cell-depleted T cells, or PBMCs.

Data came from immunoSEQ multiplex PCR; TCRdb stores just in-frame clones and leaves some out. Counted here are about 150,000 clones, approximately 79% occurring once; the ten biggest clones make up around 20%. This CDR3 spans 13 amino acids. Trimming removed 6 bases from V and 9 bases from J; junction bases left unmatched: 4. Participants were placed into cohorts based on the clinical history they reported. The rearrangement links TRBV12-3 or TRBV12-4 to TRBJ2-1; 11 nucleotides agree with TRBD2. The origin of this receptor is a woman aged 70-85 years in a cohort exposed to, infected with or recovered from COVID-19 (not recorded which). Input material: PBMCs or T cells enriched from blood (not recorded which). The CDR3 DNA reads TGTGCCAGCAGACTAGCGGGAGATGGTGAGCAGTTCTTC. It translates to CASRLAGDGEQFF.